Shown below are 19 T cell receptor beta chains from a single sample sequenced in a study of control samples from healthy donors and cancer patients. Assay used: immunoSEQ multiplex PCR; TCRdb lists only in-frame clones, some missing. The sample includes over 200,000 clones, over 75% of them seen just once. The specimen sequenced was PBMCs. The receptors shown here come from an older woman with lung cancer.

This clone was detected only once. The J gene is TRBJ2-5, the V gene TRBV6-5; D is unresolved. V gave up 2 bases and J gave up 5 bases, with 9 bases separating them. CDR3 size: 13 residues. CDR1 and CDR2 from the germline V gene are MNHEY and SVGAGI. The CDR3 sequence is CASSYPGRETQYF. CDR3 coding DNA: TGTGCCAGCAGTTACCCAGGACGGGAGACCCAGTACTTC.

The genes are TRBV7-8 and TRBJ1-6; D is undetermined. Germline CDR1 and CDR2: SGHVS and FQNEAQ. V gave up 5 bases and J gave up 6 bases, with 17 bases separating them. This CDR3 has 16 residues. CDR3: CASSPVGAVGNSPLHF. The CDR3 DNA is TGTGCCAGCAGCCCTGTGGGAGCAGTGGGTAATTCACCCCTCCACTTT.

The chain couples TRBV5-1 to TRBJ2-1; 7 nucleotides agree with TRBD2. The CDR3 covers 14 residues. Germline V gives CDR1 SGHRS, CDR2 YFSETQ. The ends lost 2 bases at V and 7 bases at J; junction bases unmatched: 6. This chain's CDR3 is CASSFEASGNEQFF. The CDR3 DNA follows: TGCGCCAGCAGCTTTGAGGCTAGCGGTAATGAGCAGTTCTTC.

The CDR3 nucleotides are TGTGCCAGCAGCTTCAACGGTCTTAACTATGGCTACACCTTC. This translates into CASSFNGLNYGYTF. The chain uses TRBV9 and TRBJ1-2; no firm D call. V lost 4 bases, J lost 1 base, and 11 bases lay in between. Germline V CDR1 and CDR2: SGDLS, YYNGEE. This CDR3 region has 14 residues.

The V call is TRBV27, the J call TRBJ2-3, with 11 bases aligning to TRBD2. Trimming took 1 base from V and 6 from J; bases not matched to a gene: 3. CDR1 MNHEY and CDR2 SMNVEV come from the germline V gene (reference sequence). This CDR3 comprises 15 residues. The CDR3 region is CASSLYLAGGDTQYF. The DNA for the CDR3 is TGTGCCAGCAGTTTATATCTAGCGGGAGGTGATACGCAGTATTTT.

The CDR3 region is CASSQGGTGVNTEAFF. CDR3 sequence (DNA): TGTGCCAGCAGCCAAGGGGGAACAGGGGTAAACACTGAAGCTTTCTTT. The gene calls are TRBV3-1 (or the pseudogene TRBV3-2) and TRBJ1-1; TRBD1 agrees at 7 bases. Germline loops: CDR1 LGHDT, CDR2 YNNKEL (reference sequence). Trimming cost V 1 base and J 2 bases; bases outside gene matches: 7. The length of the CDR3 is 16 residues.

The chain couples TRBV5-4 to TRBJ2-1, with 7 bases that match TRBD2. Germline CDR1 and CDR2: SGHNT and YYREEE (reference sequence). The CDR3 has 14 residues. V was clipped by 2 bases and J by 8 bases; unmatched bases: 7. CDR3 loop: CASSFRLASDEQFF. In nucleotides, the CDR3 is TGTGCCAGCAGCTTCCGACTAGCCTCCGATGAGCAGTTCTTC.

The chain employs TRBV21-1 and TRBJ2-7. TRBV21-1 is described as a pseudogene. This CDR3 contains 15 residues. The CDR3 here is CASSKGPSTNYEQYF. The CDR3 DNA follows: TGTGCCAGCAGCAAGGGACCGTCGACCAACTACGAGCAGTACTTC.

V and J are TRBV6-5 and TRBJ2-1; 7 positions agree with TRBD2. Germline assignment: CDR1 MNHEY and CDR2 SVGAGI. Unmatched junction bases numbered 3, after V lost 7 bases and J lost 3 bases. The CDR3 extends over 13 amino acids. The CDR3 DNA is TGTGCCAGCAAGAAGCGGGACTACAATGAGCAGTTCTTC. This codes for CASKKRDYNEQFF.

The genes are TRBV7-9 and TRBJ1-5, with D possibly TRBD1 on 6 matching bases. V was clipped by 6 bases and J by 2 bases, with 11 bases between them. The CDR3 loop spans 14 amino acids. Germline CDR1 and CDR2: SEHNR and FQNEAQ (reference sequence). CDR3: CASSPRGGNQPQHF. DNA of the CDR3: TGTGCCAGCAGTCCGAGGGGGGGCAATCAGCCCCAGCATTTT.

The V call is TRBV29-1, the J call TRBJ2-2, with 10 bases lining up with TRBD1. Per germline, CDR1 SQVTM and CDR2 ANQGSEA. V shed 7 bases and J 5 bases; nucleotides not matched to a gene: 7. The CDR3 is made up of 14 amino acids. The CDR3 DNA sequence: TGCAGCGCGCGGACAGGGGGGATTACCGGGGAGCTGTTTTTT. Translated, it gives CSARTGGITGELFF.

This clone occurred many times. This chain joins TRBV7-3 and TRBJ1-3, with D perhaps matching TRBD1 (5 bases). The CDR3 spans 15 residues. Germline V gene sequence: CDR1 SGHTA, CDR2 FQGTGA. The ends were cut back, 5 bases at V and 0 bases at J, with 11 bases in the middle. CDR3 coding DNA: TGTGCCAGCAGCCAGGGACCGAGCTCTGGAAACACCATATATTTT. Translation: CASSQGPSSGNTIYF.

The chain joins TRBV27 to TRBJ1-2; the D gene is possibly TRBD1 (6 bases). The ends were cut back, 6 bases at V and 7 bases at J, with 21 bases in the middle. The CDR3 is made up of 15 amino acids. Germline CDR1 reads MNHEY; CDR2 reads SMNVEV (reference sequence). The chain's CDR3 is CASRSLWGADSGYTF. The DNA of the CDR3 is TGTGCCAGCAGGTCGCTCTGGGGGGCCGATTCTGGCTACACCTTC.

The J gene is TRBJ1-5, the V gene TRBV28; no reliable D call. Germline values: CDR1 MDHEN, CDR2 SYDVKM. The CDR3 length is 11 residues. V gave up 7 bases and J gave up 14 bases, with 15 bases separating them. The CDR3 spells CASNREGIEHF. The CDR3 DNA is TGTGCCAGCAATCGTGAAGGGATTGAGCATTTT.

Worth noting for this clone: In the same sample, other DNA sequences code for this CDR3. The V and J genes are TRBV27 and TRBJ2-7; D is possibly TRBD2 (6 bases). Trimming took off 2 bases at V and 1 base at J, with 6 bases between the two ends. The length of the CDR3 is 13 residues. Per germline, CDR1 MNHEY and CDR2 SMNVEV (reference sequence). The CDR3 protein is CASSLRGSYEQYF. The CDR3 bases are TGTGCCAGCAGTTTACGGGGGTCCTACGAGCAGTACTTC.

The genes are TRBV6-5 and TRBJ2-3; tentative D call: TRBD1 (6 bases). V was cut by 4 bases and J by 11 bases, with 13 bases left in between. Germline assignment: CDR1 MNHEY and CDR2 SVGAGI. The length of the CDR3 is 12 residues. The CDR3 DNA is TGTGCCAGCAGTTCGCCGGGACAAGAGCAGTATTTT. Amino acids: CASSSPGQEQYF.

This clone was counted once. V gene TRBV2 combines with J gene TRBJ1-3; maybe TRBD1 (6 bases). This CDR3 has 16 amino acids. Germline V gives CDR1 SNHLY, CDR2 FYNNEI. V lost 4 bases and J 1 base, leaving 14 bases between the germline ends. The CDR3 sequence is CASSANRVTSGNTIYF. In nucleotides, the CDR3 is TGTGCCAGCAGTGCAAACAGGGTAACTTCTGGAAACACCATATATTTT.

V usage is TRBV7-9 and J usage is TRBJ2-3, with TRBD2 matching 11 bases. CDR1 is SEHNR, CDR2 FQNEAQ, per germline (reference sequence). This CDR3 is 15 amino acids long. Germline trimming cut 7 bases from V and 2 bases from J; bases unmatched to any gene: 5. CDR3 protein: CASTPGLAATDTQYF. CDR3 nucleotide sequence: TGTGCCAGCACTCCGGGACTAGCGGCCACAGATACGCAGTATTTT.

The gene calls are TRBV9 and TRBJ1-5; possible D gene TRBD1, 6 bases. The CDR3 runs 15 residues. V lost 4 bases, J lost 6 bases, and 17 bases lay in between. CDR1 SGDLS and CDR2 YYNGEE come from the germline V gene. The CDR3: CASSPGGQGTQPQHF. As DNA, the CDR3 is TGTGCCAGCAGCCCTGGGGGGCAGGGGACTCAGCCCCAGCATTTT.